This T cell receptor (beta chain) was captured in a study of beta chain features in type 1 diabetes. For the study at large: Patients shared similar age, gender and cell yields with healthy donors.

Expressed TCRB transcripts were sequenced because the isolated RNA had all been reverse transcribed beforehand. Assay: immunoSEQ multiplex PCR; the TCRdb copy retains only in-frame clones and omits some. The sample lists approximately 29,000 clones, 65% occurring once. The table lists this clone with a few counts. Antigen specificity is unknown. Whole-study results and caveats: Within each of all four CD4+ subsets, Type 1 diabetes patients had TCRB CDR3s that were moderately but significantly shorter.

Staining for CD45RO/CCR7/CD25/CD127/CD95/CD27 allowed sorting of CD4+ naive, central memory, regulatory and stem cell-like memory cells. Germline assignment: CDR1 SQVTM and CDR2 ANQGSEA. This CDR3 region has 11 residues. V was cut by 5 bases and J by 10 bases, with 14 bases left in between. The chain carries TRBV29-1 and TRBJ1-2, with D possibly being TRBD1 (5 bases). The sequenced sample consisted of Tregs from blood. The sequence was obtained from a woman in her thirties with type 1 diabetes. CDR3 in DNA: TGCAGCGTTTCTCAGGGTTGGTCCTACACCTTC. Translated, it gives CSVSQGWSYTF.